This T cell receptor (beta chain) appears in the sequencing data of a study of monozygotic twins with inflammatory bowel disease. TCRdb reprocessed the 5' RACE reads, with one entry per CDR3 protein and no DNA. This table lists about 440,000 distinct CDR3 sequences. Looked up from germline, CDR1 is LGHDT and CDR2 is YNNKEL (reference sequence). This CDR3 is 20 amino acids long. This TCR was sampled from a human donor with ulcerative colitis or Crohn's disease, or a healthy co-twin of an affected twin (not recorded which). The V gene is TRBV3-1, the J gene TRBJ2-1; the D call from TCRdb, TRBD2, cannot be confirmed without DNA. Sequencing was performed on blood. CDR3 residues: CASSQASGLAGVFSPNEQFF.